One and the same sample provided the 14 T cell receptor beta chains below, sequenced in a study of response to subunit inactivated influenza vaccine. TCRdb re-called the RT-PCR reads with MiXCR, one entry per CDR3 protein. The sample gives 550,000 to 650,000 distinct CDR3 sequences, approximately 12% of which show up once; around 9.6% is in the top ten. The sequencing here drew on PBMCs from blood, taken on the day of vaccination. Source of these receptors: a man between 50 and 59 years old who received an inactivated influenza vaccine.

This chain uses TRBV5-4 with TRBJ2-3; 16 positions agree with TRBD2. Germline CDR1 and CDR2: SGHNT and YYREEE (reference sequence). The CDR3 covers 17 residues. The junction had 6 bases not matched to a gene; V was cut back by 4 bases and J by 4 bases. The CDR3 loop is CASSPGGLAGGADTQYF. The CDR3 coding sequence is TGTGCCAGCAGCCCCGGGGGACTAGCGGGGGGGGCAGATACGCAGTATTTT.

The chain employs TRBV20-1 and TRBJ1-5, with 7 bases lining up with TRBD1. Germline V gives CDR1 DFQATT, CDR2 SNEGSKA (reference sequence). There are 16 residues in the CDR3. The trim removed 2 bases at V and 5 bases at J, leaving 12 bases unmatched. The CDR3 here is CSARTPGTERHQPQHF. CDR3 bases: TGCAGTGCTAGAACGCCCGGGACAGAGCGCCATCAGCCCCAGCATTTT.

This clonotype was counted only a few times. The limits of the CDR3 on the DNA are not certain, so only TCRdb's listed CDR3 is given. V and J are TRBV2 and TRBJ2-2. Germline assignment: CDR1 SNHLY and CDR2 FYNNEI. The CDR3 contains 14 residues when both ends are counted. The CDR3: CASSELLRAGELFF.

In this sample, this clonotype turned up a few times. J is TRBJ2-7 and V is TRBV28; D might be TRBD2 (6 bases). V was pared by 2 bases and J by 2 bases, with 7 bases between. Germline CDR1 and CDR2: MDHEN and SYDVKM. The CDR3 contains 13 residues. This chain's CDR3 is CASSLPSAYEQYF. CDR3 bases: TGTGCCAGCAGTTTACCTAGCGCCTACGAGCAGTACTTC. The variable domain in full, with the rest retrieved from reference TRBV28 and TRBJ2-7, is DVKVTQSSRYLVKRTGEKVFLECVQDMDHENMFWYRQDPGLGLRLIYFSYDVKMKEKGDIPEGYSVSREKKERFSLILESASTNQTSMYLCASSLPSAYEQYFGPGTRLTVT.

A remark on this clonotype: At one boundary the junction diverges from the germline segment, which might be a read error. This rearrangement joins TRBV5-1 to TRBJ1-2; no clear D gene. The CDR3 runs to 8 residues. Germline CDR1 is SGHRS and CDR2 is YFSETQ. CDR3 amino acids: CASSFSPF. The CDR3 DNA reads as TGCGCCAGCAGCTTCAGCCCCTTC.

This clonotype was counted at least ten times. The chain carries TRBV5-1 and TRBJ2-2; tentatively, D is TRBD1 (6 bases). The CDR3 runs to 15 residues. Germline-derived CDR1 and CDR2 are SGHRS and YFSETQ. V dropped 7 bases and J dropped 4 bases, with 17 bases sitting between them. DNA for the CDR3: TGCGCCAGCCTTACCGGGGACACAACCACCGGGGAGCTGTTTTTT. Translating it yields CASLTGDTTTGELFF.

The chain employs TRBV7-9 and TRBJ1-2, with D possibly TRBD1 on 5 matching bases. The CDR3 sequence is 14 residues long. Germline V gene data show CDR1 as SEHNR and CDR2 as FQNEAQ (reference sequence). The V and J ends lost 1 base and 8 bases respectively, with 14 bases between them. The CDR3 nucleotides read TGTGCCAGCAGCTTAGGAGAATCTCGGGGCGGCTACACCTTC. It is translated as CASSLGESRGGYTF.

This clonotype was seen a handful of times. This sequence joins TRBV24-1 and TRBJ2-5; D perhaps matches TRBD1 (5 bases). CDR1 and CDR2 (germline): KGHDR, SFDVKD. This CDR3 has 14 amino acids. The V end was cut by 7 bases, the J end by 0 bases, with 11 bases between. The CDR3 DNA sequence: TGTGCCACCAGCGACGACAGCTACCAAGAGACCCAGTACTTC. Translating it yields CATSDDSYQETQYF.

This chain connects TRBV9 to TRBJ2-5, with D unclear. Germline CDR1 SGDLS, CDR2 YYNGEE. Trimming shortened V by 1 base and J by 4 bases, and 8 bases separated the two germline ends. This CDR3 comprises 13 residues. The CDR3 bases are TGTGCCAGCAGCGTATGGCTGCGAGAGACCCAGTACTTC. Translating gives CASSVWLRETQYF.

The rearrangement uses TRBV10-3 and TRBJ2-5, with a tentative D call TRBD2 (5 bases). The V gene lost 5 bases and the J gene lost 2 bases, with 15 bases spanning the gap. Germline V gene sequence: CDR1 ENHRY, CDR2 SYGVKD. The CDR3 spans 15 residues. The CDR3 protein is CAISRARGVQETQYF. In nucleotides, the CDR3 is TGTGCCATCAGTCGGGCCCGGGGAGTACAAGAGACCCAGTACTTC.

The CDR3 DNA reads TGCAGTGCACGGACTAGCGGACGATGGGGTAGCACAGATACGCAGTATTTT. Its translation: CSARTSGRWGSTDTQYF. The gene calls are TRBV20-1 and TRBJ2-3, with 10 bases that match TRBD2. The trim removed 6 bases at V and 0 bases at J, leaving 12 bases unmatched. The V gene's germline CDR1 is DFQATT and CDR2 SNEGSKA (reference sequence). This CDR3 has 17 residues.

The chain has TRBV3-1 and TRBJ2-2; 10 nucleotides align to TRBD1. After removal of 1 base from V and 6 bases from J, the junction contained 2 bases not matched to a gene. The CDR3 loop spans 15 amino acids. Germline lookup yields CDR1 LGHDT and CDR2 YNNKEL (reference sequence). The CDR3 DNA is TGTGCCAGCAGCCAAGCTGGACAGGGGGCCGGGGAGCTGTTTTTT. This sequence encodes CASSQAGQGAGELFF. Together with reference TRBV3-1 and TRBJ2-2, the CDR3 gives the full variable domain: DTAVSQTPKYLVTQMGNDKSIKCEQNLGHDTMYWYKQDSKKFLKIMFSYNNKELIINETVPNRFSPKSPDKAHLNLHINSLELGDSAVYFCASSQAGQGAGELFFGEGSRLTVL.

This clonotype appeared a few times. This chain connects TRBV20-1 to TRBJ2-1, with 8 bases matching TRBD1. Trimming cost V 3 bases and J 3 bases; bases outside gene matches: 4. This CDR3 contains 14 residues. Germline assignment: CDR1 DFQATT and CDR2 SNEGSKA (reference sequence). Written as DNA, the CDR3 is TGCAGTGCTAGTCGGGACAGGCTCTACAATGAGCAGTTCTTC. It codes for CSASRDRLYNEQFF.

The chain carries TRBV5-1 and TRBJ2-3, with D perhaps TRBD1 or TRBD2 (5 bases each). The length of the CDR3 is 16 residues. Germline V gene sequence: CDR1 SGHRS, CDR2 YFSETQ. The V end was cut by 6 bases, the J end by 2 bases, with 19 bases between. The CDR3 protein is CASTRGGAATTDTQYF. The CDR3 bases are TGCGCCAGCACCCGGGGCGGAGCGGCAACCACAGATACGCAGTATTTT.